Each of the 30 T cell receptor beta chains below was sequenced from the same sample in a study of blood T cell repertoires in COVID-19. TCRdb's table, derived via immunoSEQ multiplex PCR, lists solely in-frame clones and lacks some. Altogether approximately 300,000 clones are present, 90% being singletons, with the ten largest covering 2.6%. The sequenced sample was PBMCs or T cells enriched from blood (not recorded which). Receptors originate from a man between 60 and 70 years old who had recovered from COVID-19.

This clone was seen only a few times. CDR3 bases: TGTGCCAGCAGCCAAGGGACTAGCGAGATTCAAGAGACCCAGTACTTC. It specifies CASSQGTSEIQETQYF. V usage is TRBV11-3 and J usage is TRBJ2-5; the match to TRBD2 covers 10 bases. CDR3 size: 16 residues. Germline V gene sequence: CDR1 SGHNT, CDR2 YENEEA. J lost 2 bases, V lost 5 bases, and 8 bases had no gene match.

The CDR3 DNA reads as TGTGCTAGTGGGCTCAGTCCACTAACCACTGAAGCTTTCTTT. Its protein product is CASGLSPLTTEAFF. This chain connects TRBV12-5 to TRBJ1-1; unclear D gene. Germline V CDR1 and CDR2: LGHNT, FRNRAP. V was cut by 6 bases and J by 4 bases, with 15 bases left in between. This CDR3 has 14 amino acids. The whole variable domain, filled in from reference TRBV12-5 and TRBJ1-1, reads DARVTQTPRHKVTEMGQEVTMRCQPILGHNTVFWYRQTMMQGLELLAYFRNRAPLDDSGMPKDRFSAEMPDATLATLKIQPSEPRDSAVYFCASGLSPLTTEAFFGQGTRLTVV.

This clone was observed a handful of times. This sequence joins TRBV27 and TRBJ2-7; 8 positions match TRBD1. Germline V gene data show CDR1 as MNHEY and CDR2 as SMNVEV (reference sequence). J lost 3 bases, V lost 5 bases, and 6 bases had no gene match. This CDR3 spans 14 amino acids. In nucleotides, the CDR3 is TGTGCCAGCAGTCAACGGACAGGGAGCTACGAGCAGTACTTC. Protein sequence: CASSQRTGSYEQYF.

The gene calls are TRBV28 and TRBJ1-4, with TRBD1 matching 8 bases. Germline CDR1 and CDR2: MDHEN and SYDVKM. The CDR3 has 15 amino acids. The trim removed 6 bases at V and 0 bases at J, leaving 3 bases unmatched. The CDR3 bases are TGTGCCAGCAGCACAGGGGGGGCAACTAATGAAAAACTGTTTTTT. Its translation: CASSTGGATNEKLFF.

CDR3 sequence reads: CASSAGFSNQPQHF. DNA of the CDR3: TGTGCCAGCAGCGCAGGTTTTAGCAATCAGCCCCAGCATTTT. V is TRBV7-2 and J is TRBJ1-5, with D uncertain. CDR3 size: 14 residues. Germline-derived CDR1 and CDR2 are SGHTA and FQGNSA. The V end lost 5 bases, the J end lost 0 bases, and 8 bases lay between the germline ends.

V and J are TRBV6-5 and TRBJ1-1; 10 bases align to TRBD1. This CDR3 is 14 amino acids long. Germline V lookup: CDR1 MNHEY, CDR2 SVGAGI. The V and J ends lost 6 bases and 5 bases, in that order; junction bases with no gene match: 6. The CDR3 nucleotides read TGTGCCAGCAGACCCCGACAGGGGGCGACTGAAGCTTTCTTT. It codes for CASRPRQGATEAFF.

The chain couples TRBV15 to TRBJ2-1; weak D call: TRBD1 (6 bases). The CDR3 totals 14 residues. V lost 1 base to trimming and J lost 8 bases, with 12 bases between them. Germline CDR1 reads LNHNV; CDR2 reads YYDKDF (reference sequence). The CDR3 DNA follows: TGTGCCACCAGCAGAGTAGGGGGAGAAGATGAGCAGTTCTTC. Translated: CATSRVGGEDEQFF.

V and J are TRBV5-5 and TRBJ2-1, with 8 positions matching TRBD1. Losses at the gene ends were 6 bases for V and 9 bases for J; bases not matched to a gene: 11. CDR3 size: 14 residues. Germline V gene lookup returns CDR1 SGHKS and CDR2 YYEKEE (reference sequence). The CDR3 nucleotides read TGTGCCAGCACCTCATATCAGGGGGCGGGTGAGCAGTTCTTC. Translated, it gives CASTSYQGAGEQFF.

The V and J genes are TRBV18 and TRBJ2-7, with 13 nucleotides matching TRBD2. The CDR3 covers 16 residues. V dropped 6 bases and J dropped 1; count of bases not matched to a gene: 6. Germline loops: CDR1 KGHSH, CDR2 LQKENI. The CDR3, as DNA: TGTGCCAGCTCCCCCGGACTAGCGGGAGTTTCCTACGAGCAGTACTTC. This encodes CASSPGLAGVSYEQYF.

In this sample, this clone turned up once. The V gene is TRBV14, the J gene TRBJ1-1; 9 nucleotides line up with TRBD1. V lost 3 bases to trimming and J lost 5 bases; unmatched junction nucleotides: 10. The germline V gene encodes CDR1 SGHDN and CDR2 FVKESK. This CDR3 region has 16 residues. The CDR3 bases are TGTGCCAGCAGCCAGTATACAGGGACAGGGCTTACTGAAGCTTTCTTT. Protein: CASSQYTGTGLTEAFF.

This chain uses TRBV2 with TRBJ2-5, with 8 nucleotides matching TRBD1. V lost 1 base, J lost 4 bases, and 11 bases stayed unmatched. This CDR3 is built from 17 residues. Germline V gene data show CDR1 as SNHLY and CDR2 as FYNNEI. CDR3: CASSEGPGRGLGETQYF. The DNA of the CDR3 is TGTGCCAGCAGTGAAGGACCAGGCAGGGGGCTCGGAGAGACCCAGTACTTC.

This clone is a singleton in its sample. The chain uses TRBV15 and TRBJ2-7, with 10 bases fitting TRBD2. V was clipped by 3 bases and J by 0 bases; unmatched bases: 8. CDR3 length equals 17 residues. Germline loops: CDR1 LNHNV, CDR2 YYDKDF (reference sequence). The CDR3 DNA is TGTGCCACCAGCAGGGAAACACTAGCGGGAAGCTCCTACGAGCAGTACTTC. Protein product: CATSRETLAGSSYEQYF.

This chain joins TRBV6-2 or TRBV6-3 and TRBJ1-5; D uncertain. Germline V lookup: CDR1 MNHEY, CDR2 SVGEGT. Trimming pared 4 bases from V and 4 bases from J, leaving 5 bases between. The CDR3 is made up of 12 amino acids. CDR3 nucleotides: TGTGCCAGCAGTTTGGCAAATCAGCCCCAGCATTTT. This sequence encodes CASSLANQPQHF.

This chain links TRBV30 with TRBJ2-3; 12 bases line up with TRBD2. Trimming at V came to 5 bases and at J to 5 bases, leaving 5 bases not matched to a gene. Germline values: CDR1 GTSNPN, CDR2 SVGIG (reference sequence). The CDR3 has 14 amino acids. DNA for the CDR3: TGTGCCTGGGGTAGACTAGCGGGAGTAGATACGCAGTATTTT. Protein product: CAWGRLAGVDTQYF.

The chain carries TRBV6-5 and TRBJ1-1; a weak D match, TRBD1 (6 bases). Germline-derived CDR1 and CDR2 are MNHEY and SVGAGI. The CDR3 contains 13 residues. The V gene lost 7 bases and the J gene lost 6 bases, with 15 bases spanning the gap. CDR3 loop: CASKKGGMAEAFF. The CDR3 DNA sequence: TGTGCCAGCAAGAAAGGGGGTATGGCTGAAGCTTTCTTT.

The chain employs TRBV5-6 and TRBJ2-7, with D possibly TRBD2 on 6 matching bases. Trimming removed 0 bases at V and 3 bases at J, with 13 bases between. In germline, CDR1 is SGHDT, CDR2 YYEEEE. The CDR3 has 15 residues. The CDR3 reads CASSLGPGDFYEQYF. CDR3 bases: TGTGCCAGCAGCTTGGGGCCGGGAGACTTCTACGAGCAGTACTTC. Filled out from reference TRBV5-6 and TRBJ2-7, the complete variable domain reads DAGVTQSPTHLIKTRGQQVTLRCSPKSGHDTVSWYQQALGQGPQFIFQYYEEEERQRGNFPDRFSGHQFPNYSSELNVNALLLGDSALYLCASSLGPGDFYEQYFGPGTRLTVT.

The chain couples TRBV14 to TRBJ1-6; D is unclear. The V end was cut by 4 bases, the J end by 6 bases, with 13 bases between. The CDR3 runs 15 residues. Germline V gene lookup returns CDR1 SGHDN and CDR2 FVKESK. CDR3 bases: TGTGCCAGCAGCCGGCAGCTGACAAGTAATTCACCCCTCCACTTT. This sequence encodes CASSRQLTSNSPLHF.

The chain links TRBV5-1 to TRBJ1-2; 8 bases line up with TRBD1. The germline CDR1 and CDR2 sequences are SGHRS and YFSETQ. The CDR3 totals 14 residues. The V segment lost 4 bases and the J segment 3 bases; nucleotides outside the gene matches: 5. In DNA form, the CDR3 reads TGCGCCAGCAGCGAACAGGGGGTTGACTATGGCTACACCTTC. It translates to CASSEQGVDYGYTF.

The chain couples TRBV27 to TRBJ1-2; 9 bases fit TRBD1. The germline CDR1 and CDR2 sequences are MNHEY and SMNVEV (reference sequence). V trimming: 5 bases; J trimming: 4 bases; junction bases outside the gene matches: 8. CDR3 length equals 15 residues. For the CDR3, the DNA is TGTGCCAGCAGTCCCAACAGGGGGCGCGCCTATGGCTACACCTTC. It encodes CASSPNRGRAYGYTF.

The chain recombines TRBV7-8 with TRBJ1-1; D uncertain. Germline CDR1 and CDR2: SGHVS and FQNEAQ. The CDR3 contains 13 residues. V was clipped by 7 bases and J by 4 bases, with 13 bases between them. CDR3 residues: CASNEGTSTEAFF. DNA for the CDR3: TGTGCCAGCAACGAGGGTACGAGCACTGAAGCTTTCTTT.

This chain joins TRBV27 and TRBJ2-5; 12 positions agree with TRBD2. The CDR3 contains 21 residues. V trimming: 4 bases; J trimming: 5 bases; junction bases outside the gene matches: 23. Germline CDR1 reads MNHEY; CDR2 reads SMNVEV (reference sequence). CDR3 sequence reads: CASSWYLAGGPAQSVPETQYF. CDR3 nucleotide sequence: TGTGCCAGCAGTTGGTACCTAGCGGGAGGGCCCGCCCAAAGTGTTCCGGAGACCCAGTACTTC.

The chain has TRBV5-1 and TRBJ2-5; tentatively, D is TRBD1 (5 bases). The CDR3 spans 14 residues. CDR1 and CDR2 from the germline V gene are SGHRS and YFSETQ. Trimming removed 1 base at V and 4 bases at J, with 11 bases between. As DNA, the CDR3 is TGCGCCAGCAGCTTGCTCCAGGGTGGAGAGACCCAGTACTTC. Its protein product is CASSLLQGGETQYF.

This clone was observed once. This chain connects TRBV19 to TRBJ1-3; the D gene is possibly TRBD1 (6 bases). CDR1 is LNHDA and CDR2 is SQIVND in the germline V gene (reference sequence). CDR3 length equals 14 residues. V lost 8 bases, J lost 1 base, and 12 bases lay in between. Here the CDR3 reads CASGERGSGNTIYF. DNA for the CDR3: TGTGCCAGTGGGGAAAGGGGGTCTGGAAACACCATATATTTT.

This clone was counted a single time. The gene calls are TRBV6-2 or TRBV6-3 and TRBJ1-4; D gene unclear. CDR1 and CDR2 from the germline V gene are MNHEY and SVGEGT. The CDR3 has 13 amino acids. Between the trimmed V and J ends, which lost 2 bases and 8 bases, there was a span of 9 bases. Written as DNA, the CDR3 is TGTGCCAGCAGTTACCGTGGCAGGGAAAAACTGTTTTTT. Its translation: CASSYRGREKLFF.

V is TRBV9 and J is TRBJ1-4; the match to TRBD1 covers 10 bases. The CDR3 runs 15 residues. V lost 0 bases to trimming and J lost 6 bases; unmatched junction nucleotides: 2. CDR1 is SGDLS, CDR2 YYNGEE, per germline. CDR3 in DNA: TGTGCCAGCAGCGTAGGAGGGACAGGGGATGAAAAACTGTTTTTT. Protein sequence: CASSVGGTGDEKLFF.

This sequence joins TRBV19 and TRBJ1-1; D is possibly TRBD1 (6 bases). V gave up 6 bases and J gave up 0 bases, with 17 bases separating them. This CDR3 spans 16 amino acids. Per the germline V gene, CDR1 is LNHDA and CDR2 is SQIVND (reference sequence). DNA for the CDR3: TGTGCCAGTAGCCATCAGGGGCTCCGGGTGAACACTGAAGCTTTCTTT. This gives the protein CASSHQGLRVNTEAFF.

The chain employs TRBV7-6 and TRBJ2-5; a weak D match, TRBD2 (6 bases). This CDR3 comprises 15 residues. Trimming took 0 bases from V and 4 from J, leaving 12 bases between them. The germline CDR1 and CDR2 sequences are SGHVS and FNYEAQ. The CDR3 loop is CASSLALGSGETQYF. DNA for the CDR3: TGTGCCAGCAGCTTAGCTTTAGGTAGCGGAGAGACCCAGTACTTC.

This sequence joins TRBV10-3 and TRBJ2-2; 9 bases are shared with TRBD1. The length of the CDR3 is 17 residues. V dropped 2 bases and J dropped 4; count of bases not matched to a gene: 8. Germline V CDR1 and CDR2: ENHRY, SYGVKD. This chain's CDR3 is CAISEGTGTGITGELFF. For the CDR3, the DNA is TGTGCCATCAGTGAGGGAACCGGGACAGGGATCACCGGGGAGCTGTTTTTT.

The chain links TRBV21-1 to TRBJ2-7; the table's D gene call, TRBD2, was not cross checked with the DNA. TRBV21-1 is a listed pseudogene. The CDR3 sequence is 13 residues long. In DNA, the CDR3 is TGTGCCCAAGGGGACGGGACTTCATACGAGCAGTACTTC. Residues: CAQGDGTSYEQYF.

The chain's CDR3 is CASSLRRNTEAFF. DNA for the CDR3: TGTGCCAGCAGTCTAAGAAGGAACACTGAAGCTTTCTTT. This chain joins TRBV27 and TRBJ1-1, with D unclear. Germline CDR1 is MNHEY and CDR2 is SMNVEV (reference sequence). This CDR3 has 13 residues. V was shortened by 5 bases and J by 1 base, with 8 bases between the two germline ends.